This paragraph reports one T cell receptor (beta chain). Its antigen is not yet known. No base qualities exist here, and no much larger clone lies one base off it. Spanning cysteine to phenylalanine, the CDR3 consists of 19 amino acids. This entry keeps only the CDR3 DNA: 57 bases, framed from base 1. At the junction V is shortened by 4 bases and J by 0 bases; bases outside the gene matches: 9. The germline V gene (reference sequence) specifies SGHNT as CDR1 and YYREEE as CDR2. The data were obtained in a study of blood T cell repertoires in COVID-19 (dated by TCRdb to 2020 to 2022). With respect to the entire study: Samples covering the acute and convalescent phases of COVID-19 were provided by collaborators in the United States, Italy and Spain. The sample metadata nearly always contained a de-identified subject ID, COVID-19 status, age in years and sex. The prospective study material was composed of cDNA or gDNA derived from T cells, B-cell-depleted T cells, or PBMCs. Deeply sampled blood TCRbeta repertoires from subjects exposed to, actively infected with, or recovered from COVID-19 were included in the dataset. HLA class I and class II types, where available, came from metadata supplied by the sample provider rather than from assay-based typing. The repertoires were released in a freely available public database intended as a resource for research on the immune response to SARS-CoV-2. The samples were drawn from two sources: the first 160 participants of the ongoing ImmuneRACE study, and some 1,300 subjects contributed by 6 global collaborators.

Beyond this particular receptor, the publication reports: How much clinical and demographic metadata was included differed by source and by participant, and the metadata was provided uncurated.

TCRbeta CDR3 regions were amplified from genomic DNA by means of the immunoSEQ Assay, a bias-controlled multiplex PCR. On the study's bioinformatics: Nucleated cell counts per sample were estimated from amplification of reference gene primers within the assay. To quantify the absolute abundance of each unique TCRbeta CDR3 rearrangement, sequence reads were collapsed and filtered. Productive Simpson clonality was computed per sample as the square root of Simpson's diversity index over productive rearrangements. TCRdb limited this immuneACCESS table to in-frame rearrangements with V and J called. A share of clones is missing; checked studies link under half to unresolved V genes, and the rest is unexplained. D and trimming were read from the DNA, whereas the V and J calls and clone size are those reported in that table. The sample table lists some 130,000 clones, approximately 80% of them with a count of one. The ten most abundant clones make up 8.4% of the sample.

Whole blood was collected in K2EDTA tubes by collaborating institutions according to the institutions' own protocols. For TCRbeta analysis, collaborators shipped samples in one of three forms: frozen whole blood, isolated PBMCs, or DNA extracted from either of those sample types. The clonotype originates from a woman aged 55-70 years with active or convalescent COVID-19. The chain links TRBV5-4 with TRBJ2-4; the junction holds 14 bases that match TRBD2. Sequences were obtained from peripheral blood. The CDR3 amino acid sequence is: CASSPGTSGGYLAKNIQYF. The DNA is TGTGCCAGCAGCCCAGGGACTAGCGGGGGCTACTTAGCCAAAAACATTCAGTACTTC. Here the CDR3 is joined to the reference TRBV5-4 and TRBJ2-4 genes, and the full variable domain is: ETGVTQSPTHLIKTRGQQVTLRCSSQSGHNTVSWYQQALGQGPQFIFQYYREEENGRGNFPPRFSGLQFPNYSSELNVNALELDDSALYLCASSPGTSGGYLAKNIQYFGAGTRLSVL.